A single T cell receptor beta chain is shown here with its context. Other DNA sequences from this sample encode an identical CDR3 as well. Per the study methods: From reference gene primer amplification, estimates of nucleated cell counts were derived. Measured with immunoSEQ multiplex PCR; TCRdb has only the in-frame clones, and not every one. V, J and clone size were drawn from that table, and D and trimming were deduced from the DNA. The repertoire consists of about 340,000 clones, with around 87% occurring once and the leading ten covering about 6%. The CDR3 covers 13 residues. Losses at the gene ends were 2 bases for V and 3 bases for J; bases not matched to a gene: 0. Germline V gene lookup returns CDR1 KGHSH and CDR2 LQKENI. The entry originates in a study of blood T cell repertoires in COVID-19. On the study more broadly: COVID-19 samples collected from the United States, Italy and Spain covered acute and convalescent phases. From T cells, B-cell-depleted T cells, or PBMCs came the material, which was cDNA or gDNA.

Sequenced input: peripheral blood. The sequence came from a woman aged 50 to 60 with COVID-19, enrolled during active disease. The V gene is TRBV18, the J gene TRBJ1-2, with 7 bases fitting TRBD1. The CDR3, as DNA: TGTGCCAGCTCACCAGACAGGGACTATGGCTACACCTTC. Translation gives CASSPDRDYGYTF.